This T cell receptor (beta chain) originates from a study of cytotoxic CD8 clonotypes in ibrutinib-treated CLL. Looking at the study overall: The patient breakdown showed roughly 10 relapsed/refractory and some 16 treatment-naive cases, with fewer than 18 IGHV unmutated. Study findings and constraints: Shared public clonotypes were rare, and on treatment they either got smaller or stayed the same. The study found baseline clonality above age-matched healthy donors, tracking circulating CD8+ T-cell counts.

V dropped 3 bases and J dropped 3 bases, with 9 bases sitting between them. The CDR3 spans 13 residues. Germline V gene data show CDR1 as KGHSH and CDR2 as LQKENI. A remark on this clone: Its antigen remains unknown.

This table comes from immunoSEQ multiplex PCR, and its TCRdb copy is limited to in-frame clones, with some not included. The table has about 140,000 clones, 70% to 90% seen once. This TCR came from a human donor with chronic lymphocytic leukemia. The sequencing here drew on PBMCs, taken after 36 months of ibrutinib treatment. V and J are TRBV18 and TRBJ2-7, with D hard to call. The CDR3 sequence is CASSPPLLYEQYF. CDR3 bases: TGTGCCAGCTCACCTCCCCTGCTCTACGAGCAGTACTTC.